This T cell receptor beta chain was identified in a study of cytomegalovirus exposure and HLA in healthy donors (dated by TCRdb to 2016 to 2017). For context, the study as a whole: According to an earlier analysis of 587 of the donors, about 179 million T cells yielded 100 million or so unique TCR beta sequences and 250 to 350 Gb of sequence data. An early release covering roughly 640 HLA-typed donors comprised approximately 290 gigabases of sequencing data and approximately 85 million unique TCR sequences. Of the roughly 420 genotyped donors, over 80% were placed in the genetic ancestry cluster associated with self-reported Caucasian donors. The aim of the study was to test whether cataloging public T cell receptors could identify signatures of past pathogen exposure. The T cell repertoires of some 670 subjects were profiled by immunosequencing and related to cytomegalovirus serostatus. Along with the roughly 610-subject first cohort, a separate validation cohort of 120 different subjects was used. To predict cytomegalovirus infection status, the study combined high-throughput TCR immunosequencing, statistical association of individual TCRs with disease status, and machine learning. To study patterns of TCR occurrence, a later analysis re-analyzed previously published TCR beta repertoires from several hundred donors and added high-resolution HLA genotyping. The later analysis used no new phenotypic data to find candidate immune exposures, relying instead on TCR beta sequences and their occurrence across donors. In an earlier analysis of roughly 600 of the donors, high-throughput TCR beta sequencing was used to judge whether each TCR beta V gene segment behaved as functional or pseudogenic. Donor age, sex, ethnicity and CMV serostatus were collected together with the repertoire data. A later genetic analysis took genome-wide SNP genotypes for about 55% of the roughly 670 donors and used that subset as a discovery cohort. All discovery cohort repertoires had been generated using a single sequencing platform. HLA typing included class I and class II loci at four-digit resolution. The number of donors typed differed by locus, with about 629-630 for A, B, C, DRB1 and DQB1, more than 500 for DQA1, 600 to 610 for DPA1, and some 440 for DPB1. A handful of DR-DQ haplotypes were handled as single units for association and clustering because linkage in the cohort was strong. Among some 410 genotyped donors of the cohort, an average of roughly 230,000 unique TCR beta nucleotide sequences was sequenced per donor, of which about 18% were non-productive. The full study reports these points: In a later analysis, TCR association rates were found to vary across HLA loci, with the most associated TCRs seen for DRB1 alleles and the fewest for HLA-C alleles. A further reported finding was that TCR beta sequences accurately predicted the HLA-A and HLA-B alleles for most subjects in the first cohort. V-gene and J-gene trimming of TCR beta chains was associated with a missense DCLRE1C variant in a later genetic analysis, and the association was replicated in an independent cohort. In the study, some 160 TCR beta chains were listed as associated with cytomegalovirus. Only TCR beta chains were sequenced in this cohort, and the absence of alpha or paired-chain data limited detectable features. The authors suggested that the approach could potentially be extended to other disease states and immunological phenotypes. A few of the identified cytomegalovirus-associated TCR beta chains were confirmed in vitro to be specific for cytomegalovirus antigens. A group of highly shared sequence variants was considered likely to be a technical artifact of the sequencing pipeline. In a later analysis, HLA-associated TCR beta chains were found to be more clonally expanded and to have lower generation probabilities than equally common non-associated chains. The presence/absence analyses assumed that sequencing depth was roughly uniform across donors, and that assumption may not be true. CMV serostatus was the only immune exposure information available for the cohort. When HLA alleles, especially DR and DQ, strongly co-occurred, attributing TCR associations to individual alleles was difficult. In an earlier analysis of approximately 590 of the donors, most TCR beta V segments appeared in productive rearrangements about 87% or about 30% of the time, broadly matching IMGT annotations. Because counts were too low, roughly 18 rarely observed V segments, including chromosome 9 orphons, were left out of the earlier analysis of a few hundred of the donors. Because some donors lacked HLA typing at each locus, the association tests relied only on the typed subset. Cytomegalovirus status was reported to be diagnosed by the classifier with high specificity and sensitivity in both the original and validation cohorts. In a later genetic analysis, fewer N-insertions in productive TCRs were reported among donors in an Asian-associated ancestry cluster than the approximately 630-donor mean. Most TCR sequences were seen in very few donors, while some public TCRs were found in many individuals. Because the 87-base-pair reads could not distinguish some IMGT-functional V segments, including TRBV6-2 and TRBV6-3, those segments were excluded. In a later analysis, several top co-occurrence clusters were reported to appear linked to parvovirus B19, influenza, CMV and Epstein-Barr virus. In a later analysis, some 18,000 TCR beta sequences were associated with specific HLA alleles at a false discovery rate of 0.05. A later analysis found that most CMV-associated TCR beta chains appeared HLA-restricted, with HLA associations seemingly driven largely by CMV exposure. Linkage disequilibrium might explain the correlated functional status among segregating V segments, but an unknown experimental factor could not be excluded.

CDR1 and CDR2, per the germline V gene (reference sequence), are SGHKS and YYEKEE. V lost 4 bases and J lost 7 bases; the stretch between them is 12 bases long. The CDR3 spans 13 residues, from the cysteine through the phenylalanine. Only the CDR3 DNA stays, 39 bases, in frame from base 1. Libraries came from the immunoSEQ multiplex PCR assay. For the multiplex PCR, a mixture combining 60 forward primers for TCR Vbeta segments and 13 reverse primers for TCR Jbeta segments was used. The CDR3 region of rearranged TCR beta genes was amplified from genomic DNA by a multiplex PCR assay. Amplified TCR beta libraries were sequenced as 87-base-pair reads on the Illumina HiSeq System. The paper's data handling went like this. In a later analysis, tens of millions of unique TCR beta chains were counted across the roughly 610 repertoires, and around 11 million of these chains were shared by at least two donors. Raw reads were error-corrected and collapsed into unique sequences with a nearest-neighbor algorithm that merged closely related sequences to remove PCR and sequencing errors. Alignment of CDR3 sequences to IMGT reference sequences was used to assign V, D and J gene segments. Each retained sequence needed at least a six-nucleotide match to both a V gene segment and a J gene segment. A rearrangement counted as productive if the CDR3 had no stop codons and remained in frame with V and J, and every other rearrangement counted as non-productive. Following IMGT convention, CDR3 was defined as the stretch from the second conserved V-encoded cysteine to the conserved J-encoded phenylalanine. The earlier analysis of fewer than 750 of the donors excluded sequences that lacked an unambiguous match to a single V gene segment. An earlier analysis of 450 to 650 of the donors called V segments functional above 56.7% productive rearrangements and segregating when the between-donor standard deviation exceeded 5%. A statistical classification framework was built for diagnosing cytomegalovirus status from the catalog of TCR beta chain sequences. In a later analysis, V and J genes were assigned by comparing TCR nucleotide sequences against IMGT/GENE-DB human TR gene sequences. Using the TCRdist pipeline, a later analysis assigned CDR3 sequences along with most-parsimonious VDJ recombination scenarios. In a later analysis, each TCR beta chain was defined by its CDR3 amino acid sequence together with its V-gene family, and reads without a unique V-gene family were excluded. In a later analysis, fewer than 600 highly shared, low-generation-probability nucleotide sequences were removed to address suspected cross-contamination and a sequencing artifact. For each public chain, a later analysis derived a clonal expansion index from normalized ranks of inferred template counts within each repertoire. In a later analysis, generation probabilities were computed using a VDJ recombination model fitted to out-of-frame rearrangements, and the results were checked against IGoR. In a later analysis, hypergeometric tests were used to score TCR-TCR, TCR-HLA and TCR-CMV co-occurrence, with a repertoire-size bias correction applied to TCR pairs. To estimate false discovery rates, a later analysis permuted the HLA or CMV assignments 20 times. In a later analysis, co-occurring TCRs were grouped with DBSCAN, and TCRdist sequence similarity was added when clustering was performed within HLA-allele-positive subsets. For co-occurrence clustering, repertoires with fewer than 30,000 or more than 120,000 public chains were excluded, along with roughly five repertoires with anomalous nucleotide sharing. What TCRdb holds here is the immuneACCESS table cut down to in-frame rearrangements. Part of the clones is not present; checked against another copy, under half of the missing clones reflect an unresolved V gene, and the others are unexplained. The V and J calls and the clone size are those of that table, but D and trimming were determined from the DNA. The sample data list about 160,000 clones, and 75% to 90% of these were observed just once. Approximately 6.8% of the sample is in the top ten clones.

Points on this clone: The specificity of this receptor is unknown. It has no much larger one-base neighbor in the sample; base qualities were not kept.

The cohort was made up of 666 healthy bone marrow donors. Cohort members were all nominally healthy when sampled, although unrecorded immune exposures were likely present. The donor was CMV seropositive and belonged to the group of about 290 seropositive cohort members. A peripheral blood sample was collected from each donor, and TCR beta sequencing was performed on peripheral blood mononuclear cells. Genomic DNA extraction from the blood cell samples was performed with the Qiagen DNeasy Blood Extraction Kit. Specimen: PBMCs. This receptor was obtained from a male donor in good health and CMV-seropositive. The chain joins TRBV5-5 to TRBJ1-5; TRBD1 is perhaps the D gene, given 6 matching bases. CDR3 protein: CASSVDSRQPQHF. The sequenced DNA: TGTGCCAGCAGCGTGGACAGTCGGCAGCCCCAGCATTTT.